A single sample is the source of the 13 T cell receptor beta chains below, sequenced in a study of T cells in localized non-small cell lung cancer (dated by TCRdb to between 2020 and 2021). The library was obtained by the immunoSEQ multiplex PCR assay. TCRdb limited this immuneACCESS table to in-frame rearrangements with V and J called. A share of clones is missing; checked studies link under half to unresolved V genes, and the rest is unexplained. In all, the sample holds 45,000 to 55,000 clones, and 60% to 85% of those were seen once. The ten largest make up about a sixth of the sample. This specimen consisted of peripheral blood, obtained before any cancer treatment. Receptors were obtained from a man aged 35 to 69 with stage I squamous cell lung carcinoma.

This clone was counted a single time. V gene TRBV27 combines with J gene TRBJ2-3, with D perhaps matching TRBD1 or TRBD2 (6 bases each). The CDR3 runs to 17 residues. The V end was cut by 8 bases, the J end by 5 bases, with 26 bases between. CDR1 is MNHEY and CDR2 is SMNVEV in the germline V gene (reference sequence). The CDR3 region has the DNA TGTGCCAGCTCCCTAGCCCCAAGAAACAGGGAGGAAGATACGCAGTATTTT. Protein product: CASSLAPRNREEDTQYF.

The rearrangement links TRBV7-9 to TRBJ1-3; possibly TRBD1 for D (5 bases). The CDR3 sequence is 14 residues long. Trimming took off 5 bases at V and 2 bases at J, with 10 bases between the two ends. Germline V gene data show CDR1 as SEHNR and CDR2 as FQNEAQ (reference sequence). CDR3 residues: CASSGGTAGNTIYF. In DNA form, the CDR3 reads TGTGCCAGCAGCGGGGGGACCGCTGGAAACACCATATATTTT.

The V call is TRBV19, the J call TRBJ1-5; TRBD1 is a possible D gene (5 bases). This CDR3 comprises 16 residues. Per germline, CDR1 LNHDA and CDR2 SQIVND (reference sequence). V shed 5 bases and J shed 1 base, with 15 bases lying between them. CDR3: CASSPSWGSSNQPQHF. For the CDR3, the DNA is TGTGCCAGTAGTCCCTCTTGGGGGTCGAGCAATCAGCCCCAGCATTTT.

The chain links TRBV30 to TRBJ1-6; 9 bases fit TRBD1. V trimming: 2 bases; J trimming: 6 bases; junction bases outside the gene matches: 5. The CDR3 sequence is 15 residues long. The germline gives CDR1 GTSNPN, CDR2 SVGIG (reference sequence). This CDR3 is CAWSSGQGLNSPLHF. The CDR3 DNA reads TGTGCCTGGAGTTCCGGACAGGGGCTTAATTCACCCCTCCACTTT.

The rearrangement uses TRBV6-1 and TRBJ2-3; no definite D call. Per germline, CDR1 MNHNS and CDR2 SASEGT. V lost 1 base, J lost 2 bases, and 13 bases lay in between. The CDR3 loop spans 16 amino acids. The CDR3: CASSEVIGLITDTQYF. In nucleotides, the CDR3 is TGTGCCAGCAGTGAAGTAATAGGGCTGATCACAGATACGCAGTATTTT.

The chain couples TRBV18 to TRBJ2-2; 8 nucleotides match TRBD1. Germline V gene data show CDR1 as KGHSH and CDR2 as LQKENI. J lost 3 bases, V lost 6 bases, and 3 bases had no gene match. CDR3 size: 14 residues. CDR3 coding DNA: TGTGCCAGCTCGCTACAGGGGGACACCGGGGAGCTGTTTTTT. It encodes CASSLQGDTGELFF.

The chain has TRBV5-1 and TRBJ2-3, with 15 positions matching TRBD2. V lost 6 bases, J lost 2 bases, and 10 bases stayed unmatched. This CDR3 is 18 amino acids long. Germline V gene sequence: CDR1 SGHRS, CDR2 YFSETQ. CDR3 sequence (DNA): TGCGCCAGCAAGGTGGGGACTAGCGGGGGGCTCCTCACAGATACGCAGTATTTT. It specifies CASKVGTSGGLLTDTQYF.

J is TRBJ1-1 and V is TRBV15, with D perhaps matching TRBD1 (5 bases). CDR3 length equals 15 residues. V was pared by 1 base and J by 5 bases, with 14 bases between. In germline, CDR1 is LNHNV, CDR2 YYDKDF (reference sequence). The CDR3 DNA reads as TGTGCCACCAGCAGAGCTTGGGGGGGACGGACTGAAGCTTTCTTT. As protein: CATSRAWGGRTEAFF.

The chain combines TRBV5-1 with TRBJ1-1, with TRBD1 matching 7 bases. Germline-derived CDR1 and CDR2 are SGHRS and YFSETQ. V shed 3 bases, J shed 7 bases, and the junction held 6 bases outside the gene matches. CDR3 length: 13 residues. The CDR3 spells CASSSGQPFEAFF. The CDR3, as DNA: TGCGCCAGCAGCTCGGGACAGCCCTTTGAAGCTTTCTTT.

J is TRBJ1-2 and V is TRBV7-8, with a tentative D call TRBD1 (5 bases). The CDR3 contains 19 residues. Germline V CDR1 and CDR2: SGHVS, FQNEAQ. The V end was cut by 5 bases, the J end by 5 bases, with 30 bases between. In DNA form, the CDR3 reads TGTGCCAGCAGCATCAGAACTTTGGCAGGGAGCCGGGGGGGGTATGGCTACACCTTC. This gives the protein CASSIRTLAGSRGGYGYTF.

CDR3 coding DNA: TGTGCCAGCAGCTCTCTTCGTGGGACTGGCGACCGGGACGAGCAGTACTTC. Protein: CASSSLRGTGDRDEQYF. V gene TRBV13 combines with J gene TRBJ2-7; the D gene is possibly TRBD2 (6 bases). The CDR3 runs to 17 residues. CDR1 PRHDT and CDR2 FYEKMQ come from the germline V gene (reference sequence). Trimming shortened V by 4 bases and J by 5 bases, and 24 bases separated the two germline ends. Combining the CDR3 with reference TRBV13 and TRBJ2-7 gives the whole variable domain AAGVIQSPRHLIKEKRETATLKCYPIPRHDTVYWYQQGPGQDPQFLISFYEKMQSDKGSIPDRFSAQQFSDYHSELNMSSLELGDSALYFCASSSLRGTGDRDEQYFGPGTRLTVT.

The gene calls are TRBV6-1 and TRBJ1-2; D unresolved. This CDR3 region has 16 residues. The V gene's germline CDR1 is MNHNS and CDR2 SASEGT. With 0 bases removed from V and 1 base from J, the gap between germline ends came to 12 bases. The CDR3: CASSEAGINGNYGYTF. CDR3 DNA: TGTGCCAGCAGTGAAGCGGGGATCAATGGTAACTATGGCTACACCTTC.

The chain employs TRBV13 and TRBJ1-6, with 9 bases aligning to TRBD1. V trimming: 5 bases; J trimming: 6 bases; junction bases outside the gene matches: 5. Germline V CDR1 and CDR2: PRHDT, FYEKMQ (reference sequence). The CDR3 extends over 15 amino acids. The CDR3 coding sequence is TGTGCCAGCAGCCCCAGGGGACAGGGTAATTCACCCCTCCACTTT. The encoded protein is CASSPRGQGNSPLHF. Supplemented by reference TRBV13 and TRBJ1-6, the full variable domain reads AAGVIQSPRHLIKEKRETATLKCYPIPRHDTVYWYQQGPGQDPQFLISFYEKMQSDKGSIPDRFSAQQFSDYHSELNMSSLELGDSALYFCASSPRGQGNSPLHFGNGTRLTVT.